This record concerns one T cell receptor beta chain sequence. What it binds is unknown. An end of the junction differs from the germline gene, which may be a read error. Generated by immunoSEQ multiplex PCR, the TCRdb table keeps only in-frame clones and is missing some. The sample contains about 28,000 clones, approximately 84% of which appear only once. This CDR3 contains 14 residues. Germline CDR1 MGHDK, CDR2 SYGVNS. This entry is derived from a study of OX40 agonist ivuxolimab in advanced cancers. In the study overall: The mean age was approximately 60 years, ranging from about 23 to 79, with roughly four fifths of participants male.

Whole-study results and caveats: Circulating CD4+ and CD8+ T cells showed clonal expansion by week 6 at 0.1 to 3.0 mg/kg. Low normalized T-cell clonal expansion also characterized some of the nonresponders.

The origin of this receptor is an adult with an advanced solid tumor such as melanoma, head and neck, liver or kidney cancer. The chain carries TRBV25-1 and TRBJ2-3; D ambiguous. Sequenced here: CD4+ or CD8+ T cells sorted from blood, sampled in a trial of the OX40 agonist ivuxolimab. The DNA of the CDR3 is TGTGCCAGCAGTAAATATGGCTTCACAGATACGCAGTATTTT. Encoded protein: CASSKYGFTDTQYF.